The table lists the clone carrying this T cell receptor (beta chain) with many counts. What it recognizes is unknown. The sample belongs to a study of T cell repertoires in cytomegalovirus infection. General observations from the study: Cumulative frequency of public TCR beta families picked out carriers of CMV plus the relevant HLA. HLA-C-restricted CMV-specific TCR beta clonotypes were dominant in the ex vivo response.

Each CDR3 protein gets one entry after TCRdb re-called the reads with MiXCR. The data contain 290,000 or so distinct CDR3 sequences, 9.6% of them seen just once; the ten biggest clones take up around 2.5%. The CDR3 covers 15 residues. Losses at the gene ends were 4 bases for V and 3 bases for J; bases not matched to a gene: 9. The sequence came from a human donor in good health (CMV status not recorded). Some clones in this sample may be carry-over from other donors' samples. The sample consisted of PBMCs. The chain combines TRBV12-3 or TRBV12-4 with TRBJ2-7; TRBD1 agrees at 7 bases. As DNA, the CDR3 is TGTGCCAGCAGTTCCCCGGGACAGACCCTCTACGAGCAGTACTTC. Its protein product is CASSSPGQTLYEQYF.